This record looks at one T cell receptor beta chain sequence and its context. Profiled with immunoSEQ multiplex PCR; TCRdb holds only in-frame clones, not every one. This sample carries tens of thousands of clones, around 95% of them seen once, and the ten largest clones take approximately 0.031%. The study used thymus tissue resected during corrective heart surgery. With 0 bases removed from V and 0 bases from J, the gap between germline ends came to 9 bases. The CDR3 loop spans 17 amino acids. Germline-derived CDR1 and CDR2 are WSHSY and SAAADI. The data stem from a study of human thymus T cells. This receptor was identified in a girl under two years old with a congenital heart defect but otherwise immunologically healthy. The sample taken for sequencing was thymus tissue. The chain employs TRBV10-2 and TRBJ2-6; D not certain. The CDR3: CASSESKFCSGANVLTF. CDR3 coding DNA: TGCGCCAGCAGTGAGTCGAAATTTTGCTCTGGGGCCAACGTCCTGACTTTC.